These T cell receptor beta chains were read from a single sample in a study of response to subunit inactivated influenza vaccine. MiXCR was run by TCRdb on the RT-PCR reads, yielding one entry per CDR3 protein. This sample has approximately 730,000 distinct CDR3 sequences; approximately 13% occur once, and the top ten carry around 7.3%. The sequences come from PBMCs from blood, collected approximately 15 days before vaccination. The receptors were gathered from a man aged 45-65 years who received an inactivated influenza vaccine. Each CDR3 is given with its conserved first and last residue. D genes are given only for firm matches. Clone size is given for some rows only: seen once, a few or many times, or a class if the clone is expanded.

v_call	d_call	clone_size	j_call	cdr3_aa	cdr3_nt
TRBV4-2	NA	few	TRBJ1-4	CASSPVAALGEKLFF	TGTGCCAGCAGCCCCGTCGCTGCCCTTGGAGAAAAACTGTTTTTT
TRBV28	NA	NA	TRBJ2-1	CASSSLRARATRSYNEQFF	TGTGCCAGCAGTTCGTTACGCGCCCGGGCGACCCGCTCCTACAATGAGCAGTTCTTC
TRBV7-9	TRBD2	few	TRBJ2-1	CASSQLAGGPYNEQFF	TGTGCCAGCAGCCAGTTAGCGGGAGGCCCATACAATGAGCAGTTCTTC
TRBV3-1	NA	few	TRBJ1-2	CASSQDLATSNYGYTF	TGTGCCAGCAGCCAAGATCTTGCGACGAGCAACTATGGCTACACCTTC
TRBV27	TRBD1	many	TRBJ1-6	CASSRDSYNSPLHF	TGTGCCAGCAGTCGGGACAGTTATAATTCACCCCTCCACTTT
TRBV29-1	TRBD1	few	TRBJ2-7	CSVVGRGTGVTYEQYF	TGCAGCGTTGTTGGGCGAGGGACAGGGGTTACCTACGAGCAGTACTTC
TRBV20-1	NA	NA	TRBJ2-5	CSARVAGGATQYF	TGCAGTGCTAGAGTGGCAGGAGGGGCGACCCAGTACTTC
TRBV14	NA	many	TRBJ2-1	CASSQDVGGGSFF	NA
TRBV9	NA	few	TRBJ2-5	CASSVPGCPF	TGTGCCAGCAGCGTACCAGGCTGTCCCTTC
TRBV10-3	NA	many	TRBJ2-5	CAISERNEETQYF	TGTGCCATCAGCGAGAGAAATGAGGAGACCCAGTACTTC
TRBV12-3/TRBV12-4	NA	many	TRBJ2-3	CASSLAPLVADF	TGTGCCAGCAGTTTGGCCCCCCTAGTCGCGGATTTT
TRBV29-1	TRBD2	NA	TRBJ2-1	CSVGRTGTSGKTALYNEQFF	TGCAGCGTCGGTCGTACCGGGACTAGCGGGAAAACGGCCCTCTACAATGAGCAGTTCTTC
TRBV3-1	NA	NA	TRBJ2-2	CASCRWEVLSWGGTGELFF	TGTGCCAGCTGTCGATGGGAGGTCCTTAGTTGGGGAGGCACCGGGGAGCTGTTTTTT
TRBV27	NA	few	TRBJ2-1	CASSLSQGPLHNEQFF	TGTGCCAGCAGTTTATCGCAGGGCCCGTTACACAATGAGCAGTTCTTC
TRBV19	TRBD1	NA	TRBJ2-1	CASIDRGLGNEQFF	TGTGCCAGTATCGACAGGGGGCTTGGCAATGAGCAGTTCTTC
TRBV30	NA	few	TRBJ1-5	CAWSFQGSLQPQHF	TGTGCCTGGAGCTTTCAGGGATCCCTTCAGCCCCAGCATTTT
TRBV12-3/TRBV12-4	NA	NA	TRBJ2-7	CASSQHRDRGYEQYF	TGTGCCAGCAGTCAACACCGGGACCGCGGCTACGAGCAGTACTTC
TRBV18	NA	NA	TRBJ2-7	CASSQKVNSYEQYF	TGTGCCAGCTCCCAAAAGGTCAACTCCTACGAGCAGTACTTC
TRBV9	TRBD2	NA	TRBJ2-3	CASSVATSGRSTDTQYF	TGTGCCAGCAGCGTAGCTACTAGCGGGAGGAGCACAGATACGCAGTATTTT
TRBV3-1	NA	NA	TRBJ1-1	CASSQDRTLNTEAFF	TGTGCCAGCAGCCAAGATCGGACATTGAACACTGAAGCTTTCTTT
TRBV19	TRBD1	NA	TRBJ2-7	CASSTLDRALAYEQYF	TGTGCCAGTAGTACCCTGGACAGGGCGTTAGCCTACGAGCAGTACTTC
TRBV4-2	NA	many	TRBJ2-7	CASSQEFGLNYEQYF	TGTGCCAGCAGCCAAGAATTCGGACTAAACTACGAGCAGTACTTC
TRBV28	NA	NA	TRBJ1-4	CATSGTQKLNEKLFF	TGTGCCACCTCCGGGACCCAGAAACTTAATGAAAAACTGTTTTTT
TRBV28	NA	few	TRBJ2-7	CASSRPFYEQYF	TGTGCCAGCAGCCGCCCATTCTACGAGCAGTACTTC
TRBV6-2/TRBV6-3	NA	NA	TRBJ1-5	CASSPLVFGAQHF	TGTGCCAGCAGCCCCCTTGTTTTTGGGGCCCAGCATTTT